A selection of T cell receptor beta chains follows, all from one sample in a study of blood T cell repertoires in COVID-19. TCRdb keeps only in-frame clones here, not all; method: immunoSEQ multiplex PCR. The table includes approximately 94,000 clones, approximately 80% detected once. Sequencing was done on a sample of peripheral blood. Receptor source: a man in his sixties or seventies with active or convalescent COVID-19. CDR3s include the opening cysteine and the closing phenylalanine or tryptophan. Fields, in order: J gene, clone size, V gene, D gene, CDR3 protein, CDR3 DNA. A D gene is named only where the DNA matches it firmly. Expanded clones get a size class; other rows say once, few or many, or leave the size out.

TRBJ1-2	once	TRBV4-1	TRBD1	CASSQPRRGQGHNYGYTF	TGCGCCAGCAGCCAACCCCGACGCGGACAGGGCCATAACTATGGCTACACCTTC
TRBJ2-5	once	TRBV4-1	.	CASSPGGPGETQYF	TGCGCCAGCAGCCCAGGAGGGCCGGGAGAGACCCAGTACTTC
TRBJ2-1	.	TRBV2	.	CASSRRIGNEQFF	TGTGCCAGCAGTCGGCGGATTGGCAATGAGCAGTTCTTC
TRBJ2-3	.	TRBV7-9	TRBD2	CASSPRTAGGLSTDTQYF	TGTGCCAGCAGCCCGAGGACTGCGGGAGGGTTAAGTACAGATACGCAGTATTTT
TRBJ2-2	.	TRBV29-1	.	CSVGLRGTGELFF	TGCAGCGTTGGCCTCAGGGGCACCGGGGAGCTGTTTTTT
TRBJ2-1	.	TRBV4-1	TRBD2	CASSQGTSGMQPEQFF	TGCGCCAGCAGCCAAGGGACTAGCGGGATGCAGCCTGAGCAGTTCTTC
TRBJ2-1	.	TRBV6-1	TRBD2	CASSEASSGGWNEQFF	TGTGCCAGCAGTGAAGCATCGAGCGGGGGGTGGAATGAGCAGTTCTTC
TRBJ2-7	.	TRBV5-1	TRBD1	CASSSRDRGHEQYF	TGCGCCAGCAGCTCCCGGGACAGGGGCCACGAGCAGTACTTC
TRBJ1-1	.	TRBV6-1	.	CASSGWTVNTEAFF	TGTGCCAGCAGTGGCTGGACAGTGAACACTGAAGCTTTCTTT
TRBJ1-2	.	TRBV18	.	CASSPLPAHTGRGYGYTF	TGTGCCAGCTCACCACTCCCCGCACACACAGGGAGAGGGTATGGCTACACCTTC
TRBJ2-5	.	TRBV9	.	CASSEDSGVETQYF	TGTGCCAGCAGCGAGGACTCGGGAGTCGAGACCCAGTACTTC
TRBJ2-2	.	TRBV30	.	CAWRPPRADTGELFF	TGTGCCTGGAGACCCCCGAGGGCTGACACCGGGGAGCTGTTTTTT
TRBJ2-1	.	TRBV30	.	CAVLSGYNEQFF	TGTGCCGTACTTAGCGGTTACAATGAGCAGTTCTTC
TRBJ2-3	.	TRBV7-3	TRBD2	CASSSSGGAVDTQYF	TGTGCCAGCAGCTCTAGCGGGGGGGCCGTCGATACGCAGTATTTT
TRBJ2-7	.	TRBV5-1	.	CASSWRPSGGGDEQYF	TGCGCCAGCAGCTGGAGACCTAGCGGCGGGGGCGACGAGCAGTACTTC
TRBJ1-3	.	TRBV3-1/TRBV3-2	TRBD1	CASSLGTGGNTIYF	TGTGCCAGCAGCCTCGGGACAGGGGGAAACACCATATATTTT
TRBJ2-2	.	TRBV24-1	TRBD1	CASRQGHGELFF	TGTGCCTCCCGACAGGGCCACGGGGAGCTGTTTTTT
TRBJ1-2	.	TRBV19	TRBD1	CASSIPDTGTGYGYTF	TGTGCCAGTAGTATACCGGATACCGGGACAGGGTATGGCTACACCTTC
TRBJ2-7	.	TRBV6-6	TRBD2	CASSPSWTSGSTGYEQYF	TGTGCCAGCAGTCCCTCGTGGACTAGCGGGTCTACCGGATACGAGCAGTACTTC
TRBJ1-6	few	TRBV7-2	TRBD1	CASSLGGQTNSPLHF	TGTGCCAGCAGCTTAGGGGGACAGACGAATTCACCCCTCCACTTT
TRBJ2-7	.	TRBV2	TRBD1	CASSKGTGGSYEQYF	TGTGCCAGCAGTAAAGGGACAGGGGGATCCTACGAGCAGTACTTC
TRBJ2-7	.	TRBV5-5	.	CASSPVPRSLGLTYEQYF	TGTGCCAGCAGCCCAGTCCCGCGGAGTCTCGGACTCACCTACGAGCAGTACTTC
TRBJ1-3	.	TRBV28	TRBD1	CASRTGGHSGNTIYF	TGTGCCAGTAGGACAGGGGGCCATTCTGGAAACACCATATATTTT
TRBJ2-1	.	TRBV7-2	TRBD2	CASSLTAGGPYNEQFF	TGTGCCAGCAGCTTAACGGCGGGAGGGCCCTACAATGAGCAGTTCTTC
TRBJ1-1	once	TRBV7-8	.	CASRGRVANTEAFF	TGTGCCAGCAGGGGGAGGGTTGCGAACACTGAAGCTTTCTTT
TRBJ1-2	once	TRBV4-3	.	CASSQALLERQSYGYTF	TGCGCCAGCAGCCAAGCCCTTCTTGAGCGGCAAAGTTATGGCTACACCTTC
TRBJ1-5	.	TRBV4-2	.	CASSQDWGRLNQPQHF	TGTGCCAGCAGCCAAGATTGGGGGCGGCTCAATCAGCCCCAGCATTTT
TRBJ1-2	.	TRBV27	.	CASSFSSAYGYTF	TGTGCCAGCAGTTTTAGCAGCGCGTATGGCTACACCTTC
TRBJ2-2	once	TRBV6-5	.	CASSYFSTGRTGELFF	TGTGCCAGCAGTTACTTCTCCACAGGGCGGACCGGGGAGCTGTTTTTT
TRBJ2-3	.	TRBV11-1	.	CASSPASGTDTQYF	TGTGCCAGCAGCCCCGCTAGCGGCACAGATACGCAGTATTTT
TRBJ2-2	.	TRBV25-1	TRBD1	CASSGPTGGVGNTGELFF	TGTGCCAGCAGTGGGCCGACAGGGGGCGTGGGGAACACCGGGGAGCTGTTTTTT
TRBJ1-5	.	TRBV3-1/TRBV3-2	.	CASSLSAGRVCNQPQHF	TGTGCCAGCAGCTTAAGCGCGGGGCGGGTGTGCAATCAGCCCCAGCATTTT
TRBJ2-7	many	TRBV5-1	TRBD1	CASSSHGTGGDEQYF	TGCGCCAGCAGCTCCCACGGGACAGGGGGCGACGAGCAGTACTTC
TRBJ2-1	.	TRBV6-6	.	CASKSHSGESYNEQFF	TGTGCCAGCAAATCCCATAGCGGAGAAAGTTACAATGAGCAGTTCTTC
TRBJ2-5	few	TRBV6-2/TRBV6-3	TRBD2	CASSYGGGRRQETQYF	TGTGCCAGCAGTTACGGGGGGGGAAGACGCCAAGAGACCCAGTACTTC
TRBJ1-2	.	TRBV5-6	.	CASSYPGNYGYTF	TGTGCCAGCAGCTACCCAGGGAACTATGGCTACACCTTC
TRBJ2-3	.	TRBV9	.	CASSPGNTDTQYF	TGTGCCAGCTCACCGGGGAACACAGATACGCAGTATTTT
TRBJ2-7	.	TRBV27	.	CASSPRGWSYEQYF	TGTGCCAGCAGCCCACGGGGTTGGTCCTACGAGCAGTACTTC
TRBJ2-1	.	TRBV25-1	.	CASSDPGEPITFNEQFF	TGTGCCAGCAGTGACCCCGGGGAGCCGATTACTTTTAATGAGCAGTTCTTC
TRBJ2-7	.	TRBV7-2	.	CASSLQSQGRREQYF	TGTGCCAGCAGCTTACAAAGTCAGGGCCGGCGCGAGCAGTACTTC
TRBJ2-2	.	TRBV9	TRBD1	CASSVGQGDTGELFF	TGTGCCAGCAGCGTAGGACAGGGAGACACCGGGGAGCTGTTTTTT
TRBJ1-2	.	TRBV28	.	CASSFIGRGGPHNYGYTF	TGTGCCAGCAGTTTCATTGGGAGGGGGGGCCCCCATAACTATGGCTACACCTTC
TRBJ2-5	.	TRBV9	.	CASSVAGTGRQTQYF	TGTGCCAGCAGCGTAGCAGGAACAGGGCGGCAGACCCAGTACTTC
TRBJ2-5	.	TRBV19	.	CASSIRGFQETQYF	TGTGCCAGTTCGATCCGAGGATTCCAAGAGACCCAGTACTTC
TRBJ1-2	.	TRBV4-3	TRBD1	CASSQDPQGSYGYTF	TGCGCCAGCAGCCAAGACCCACAGGGGAGCTATGGCTACACCTTC
TRBJ2-6	.	TRBV5-1	.	CASSPGDSGANVLTF	TGCGCCAGCAGCCCAGGGGACTCTGGGGCCAACGTCCTGACTTTC
TRBJ2-1	.	TRBV19	.	CASRLQGIGYNEQFF	TGTGCCAGTAGGTTACAGGGAATCGGCTACAATGAGCAGTTCTTC
TRBJ2-7	.	TRBV6-5	TRBD1	CASSRPGQGPHEQYF	TGTGCCAGCAGCCGCCCGGGACAGGGGCCCCACGAGCAGTACTTC
TRBJ2-7	.	TRBV14	.	CASSHGLEQYF	TGTGCCAGCAGCCACGGACTCGAGCAGTACTTC
TRBJ1-1	.	TRBV4-1	TRBD1	CASSQQGQLNTEAFF	TGCGCCAGCAGCCAACAGGGACAGCTTAACACTGAAGCTTTCTTT
TRBJ1-1	.	TRBV24-1	TRBD1	CATSDHRTGGATEAFF	TGTGCCACCAGTGACCATCGGACAGGGGGAGCCACTGAAGCTTTCTTT
TRBJ2-3	.	TRBV11-2	.	CASSLEGTYTDTQYF	TGTGCCAGCAGCTTAGAGGGGACTTACACAGATACGCAGTATTTT
TRBJ1-6	.	TRBV5-5	TRBD1	CASSSNEGAGSPLHF	TGTGCCAGCAGCTCCAACGAGGGGGCCGGTTCACCCCTCCACTTT
TRBJ1-6	.	TRBV28	TRBD1	CASRIAGTGRSPLHF	TGTGCCAGCAGGATCGCCGGGACAGGGAGATCACCCCTCCACTTT
TRBJ2-7	many	TRBV6-2/TRBV6-3	TRBD1	CASSLPGQGLLSEQYF	TGTGCCAGCAGTTTACCGGGACAGGGCTTACTGTCCGAGCAGTACTTC
TRBJ2-7	.	TRBV27	TRBD2	CASSPLSGRANIYEQYF	TGTGCCAGCAGTCCACTTAGCGGGAGGGCCAATATATACGAGCAGTACTTC
TRBJ2-7	.	TRBV29-1	TRBD2	CSVRGGFYEQYF	TGCAGCGTCCGGGGGGGATTCTACGAGCAGTACTTC
TRBJ1-2	.	TRBV5-1	TRBD1	CASSPRTGGSDGYTF	TGCGCCAGCAGCCCGAGGACAGGGGGTTCTGATGGCTACACCTTC
TRBJ2-7	.	TRBV18	TRBD2	CASSPPGLAGSYEQYF	TGTGCCAGCTCACCACCTGGGCTAGCGGGGAGTTACGAGCAGTACTTC
TRBJ1-4	.	TRBV29-1	.	CSALSEKLFF	TGCAGCGCCCTTAGCGAAAAACTGTTTTTT